The T cell receptor (beta chain) under discussion was sequenced for a study of blood T cell repertoires in COVID-19 (dated by TCRdb to the early 2020s). With regard to the full study: The collaborator samples originated in the United States, Italy and Spain and spanned the acute and convalescent phases of COVID-19. The prospective study material was composed of cDNA or gDNA derived from T cells, B-cell-depleted T cells, or PBMCs. Subjects who had been exposed to COVID-19, were actively infected with it, or had recovered from it provided the deeply sampled blood TCRbeta repertoires that made up the dataset. A freely available public database, intended as a resource for researchers studying the immune response to SARS-CoV-2, is where the repertoires were released. Samples were obtained from the ongoing ImmuneRACE study (first 160 participants) and from over 1,000 subjects provided by 6 global collaborators. The sample metadata nearly always contained a de-identified subject ID, COVID-19 status, age in years and sex. HLA class I and class II types, where available, came from metadata supplied by the sample provider rather than from assay-based typing. Overall study results and their limits: Clinical and demographic metadata were provided uncurated, with the amount varying by source and participant.

Spanning cysteine to phenylalanine, the CDR3 consists of 14 amino acids. This entry keeps only the CDR3 DNA: 42 bases, framed from base 1. After removal of 5 bases from V and 1 base from J, the junction retains 4 bases not matched to a gene. Per the germline V gene, SGHTA is the CDR1 and FQGTGA is the CDR2. One collaborating source in Seattle enrolled patients during active infection and followed them longitudinally through the course of disease. Collaborating institutions collected whole blood in K2EDTA tubes following their own protocols. Collaborator samples were shipped for TCRbeta analysis as frozen whole blood, isolated PBMCs, or DNA extracted from either sample type. The immunoSEQ Assay, a bias-controlled multiplex PCR, was used to amplify TCRbeta CDR3 regions from genomic DNA. The authors' pipeline ran thus. The number of nucleated cells in each sample was estimated from the amplification of reference gene primers within the assay. Sequence reads were collapsed and filtered to measure the absolute abundance of every unique TCRbeta CDR3 rearrangement. For each sample, productive Simpson clonality was calculated by taking the square root of Simpson's diversity index across productive rearrangements. The source is immuneACCESS, and TCRdb retained only in-frame sequences with V and J called. Part of the clones is not carried over; for the studies checked, unresolved V genes explain less than half of this, and the remainder is unexplained. The V and J calls and clone size come from that table; D and trimming were worked out from the DNA. The sample table holds around 400,000 clones, of which around 87% were seen once. The ten largest clones capture about 2.3% of the sample.

About this clone itself: There is no known antigen for this receptor. Within one base of it there is no much larger clone, and no base qualities were kept.

The source of this sequence is a woman aged 55-70 years with COVID-19, enrolled during active disease. Sequenced: peripheral blood. The rearranged chain carries TRBV7-3 and TRBJ1-1; 7 bases in between match TRBD1. The CDR3 protein is CASSRDSSNTEAFF. Read as DNA, the sequence is TGTGCCAGCAGCAGGGACAGTTCGAACACTGAAGCTTTCTTT. Outside the CDR3, residues come from the reference TRBV7-3 and TRBJ1-1 proteins, so the full variable domain is: GAGVSQTPSNKVTEKGKYVELRCDPISGHTALYWYRQSLGQGPEFLIYFQGTGAADDSGLPNDRFFAVRPEGSVSTLKIQRTERGDSAVYLCASSRDSSNTEAFFGQGTRLTVV.